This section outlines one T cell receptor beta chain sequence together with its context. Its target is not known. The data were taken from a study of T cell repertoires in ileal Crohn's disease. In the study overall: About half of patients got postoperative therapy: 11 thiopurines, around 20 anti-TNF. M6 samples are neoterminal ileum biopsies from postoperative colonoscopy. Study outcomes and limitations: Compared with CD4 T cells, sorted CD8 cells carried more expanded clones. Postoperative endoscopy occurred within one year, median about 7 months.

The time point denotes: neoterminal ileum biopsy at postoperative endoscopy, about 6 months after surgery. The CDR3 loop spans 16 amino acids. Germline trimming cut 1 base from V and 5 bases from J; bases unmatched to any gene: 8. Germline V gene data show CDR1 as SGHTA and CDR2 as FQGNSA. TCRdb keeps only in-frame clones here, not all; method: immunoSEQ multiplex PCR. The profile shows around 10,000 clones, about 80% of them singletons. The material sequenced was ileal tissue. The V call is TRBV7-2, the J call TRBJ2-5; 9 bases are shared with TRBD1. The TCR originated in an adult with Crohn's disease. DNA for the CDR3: TGTGCCAGCAGCTTAGGCTCTACAGGGGGCAGGGAGACCCAGTACTTC. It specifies CASSLGSTGGRETQYF.